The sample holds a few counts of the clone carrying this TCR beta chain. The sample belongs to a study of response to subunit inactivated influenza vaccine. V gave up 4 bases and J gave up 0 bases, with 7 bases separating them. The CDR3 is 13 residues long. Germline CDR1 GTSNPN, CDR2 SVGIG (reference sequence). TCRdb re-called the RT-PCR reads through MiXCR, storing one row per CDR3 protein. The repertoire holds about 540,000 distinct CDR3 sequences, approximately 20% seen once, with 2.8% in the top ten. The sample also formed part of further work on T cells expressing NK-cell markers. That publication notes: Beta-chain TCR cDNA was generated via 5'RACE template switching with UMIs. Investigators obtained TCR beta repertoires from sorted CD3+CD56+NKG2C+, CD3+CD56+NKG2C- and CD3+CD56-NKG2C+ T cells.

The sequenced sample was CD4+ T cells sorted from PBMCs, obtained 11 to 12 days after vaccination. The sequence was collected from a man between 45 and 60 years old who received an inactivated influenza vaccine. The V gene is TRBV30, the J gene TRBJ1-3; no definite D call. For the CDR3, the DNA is TGTGCCTGGACGGCAGACTCTGGAAACACCATATATTTT. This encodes CAWTADSGNTIYF.